The 9 T cell receptor beta chains listed next were all sequenced from one sample in a study of T cell repertoires in cytomegalovirus infection. One entry per CDR3 protein, called by TCRdb with MiXCR from the reads. This table holds about 400,000 distinct CDR3 sequences, roughly 20% found once. Sequenced: PBMCs. All receptors derive from a human donor in good health (CMV status not recorded). Some clones in this sample may be carry-over from other donors' samples.

This clonotype was found a few times. The chain uses TRBV7-6 and TRBJ2-3; 8 nucleotides line up with TRBD2. The length of the CDR3 is 13 residues. With V trimmed by 7 bases and J by 3 bases, 3 bases remained unmatched. CDR1 is SGHVS and CDR2 is FNYEAQ in the germline V gene. CDR3 bases: TGTGCCAGCACCCCGGGGGGGACAGATACGCAGTATTTT. Protein product: CASTPGGTDTQYF.

This chain joins TRBV20-1 and TRBJ2-1; D is perhaps TRBD2 (5 bases). Looked up from germline, CDR1 is DFQATT and CDR2 is SNEGSKA (reference sequence). The CDR3 extends over 15 amino acids. Trimming took 5 bases from V and 4 from J, leaving 18 bases between them. The CDR3 sequence is CSAPRMRVSYNEQFF. CDR3 in DNA: TGCAGTGCTCCCAGAATGCGGGTATCGTACAATGAGCAGTTCTTC.

For this clonotype: This CDR3 fails to terminate in the conserved phenylalanine or tryptophan, so it likely reflects a read error. This chain connects TRBV7-2 to TRBJ2-7, with 7 bases that match TRBD2. The CDR3 extends over 14 amino acids. V lost 1 base, J lost 3 bases, and 3 bases stayed unmatched. Germline V gene lookup returns CDR1 SGHTA and CDR2 FQGNSA. The CDR3 nucleotides read TGTGCCAGCAGCTTAGTTGCTAGCGGCTACGAGCAGTACTCC. Residues: CASSLVASGYEQYS.

The V gene is TRBV6-2 or TRBV6-3, the J gene TRBJ2-2; D gene uncertain. Germline V gene lookup returns CDR1 MNHEY and CDR2 SVGEGT. Deletions cut 4 bases from V and 3 bases from J, with 12 bases between. The CDR3 contains 15 residues. In DNA, the CDR3 is TGTGCCAGCAGTTCTGGCGGACCGTACACCGGGGAGCTGTTTTTT. It encodes CASSSGGPYTGELFF.

The chain joins TRBV20-1 to TRBJ2-7; D remains unclear. V was pared by 3 bases and J by 0 bases, with 12 bases between. CDR1 is DFQATT and CDR2 is SNEGSKA in the germline V gene (reference sequence). This CDR3 is built from 14 residues. The CDR3: CSASYSPSSYEQYF. CDR3 nucleotides: TGCAGTGCTAGCTACAGCCCGAGCTCCTACGAGCAGTACTTC.

This clonotype has just a few counts. This rearrangement joins TRBV10-3 to TRBJ2-1, with 12 bases that match TRBD2. Germline-derived CDR1 and CDR2 are ENHRY and SYGVKD. The length of the CDR3 is 18 residues. V was pared by 6 bases and J by 0 bases, with 9 bases of the junction left unmatched. This CDR3 reads CAISRRTSGALSYNEQFF. In DNA form, the CDR3 reads TGTGCCATCAGCCGAAGGACTAGCGGGGCCCTCTCCTACAATGAGCAGTTCTTC.

This clonotype showed up just a few times. The genes are TRBV6-1 and TRBJ2-1; 15 bases are shared with TRBD2. The CDR3 totals 20 residues. The V gene end was trimmed by 3 bases and the J gene end by 0 bases; junction bases not matched to a gene: 9. Germline V gives CDR1 MNHNS, CDR2 SASEGT. The CDR3 DNA is TGTGCCAGCAGTGATAGCCTCGGGACTAGCGGGGGGAGCTCCTACAATGAGCAGTTCTTC. This gives the protein CASSDSLGTSGGSSYNEQFF.

In this sample, this clonotype turned up many times. This chain joins TRBV7-2 and TRBJ2-7; TRBD2 matches at 16 bases. The germline gives CDR1 SGHTA, CDR2 FQGNSA. V shed 7 bases and J 4 bases; nucleotides not matched to a gene: 7. This CDR3 is 16 amino acids long. The CDR3 coding sequence is TGTGCCAGCACCCCGGGACTAGCGGGAGGGGGGTACGAGCAGTACTTC. The encoded protein is CASTPGLAGGGYEQYF.

This clonotype has at least ten counts. V gene TRBV6-5 combines with J gene TRBJ2-7, with D possibly TRBD2 on 6 matching bases. V shed 2 bases and J shed 3 bases, with 11 bases lying between them. Germline CDR1 is MNHEY and CDR2 is SVGAGI. The CDR3 contains 14 residues. The CDR3 reads CASSYGWGGYEQYF. The CDR3, as DNA: TGTGCCAGCAGTTACGGGTGGGGAGGCTACGAGCAGTACTTC.